The present TCR beta chain was sequenced within a study of early T cells in non-severe SARS-CoV-2 infection. This clonotype turned up a few times. Germline values: CDR1 SGDLS, CDR2 YYNGEE. Trimming took off 0 bases at V and 0 bases at J, with 10 bases between the two ends. The CDR3 loop spans 15 amino acids. Using its own MiXCR run on the 5' RACE reads, TCRdb lists one record per CDR3 protein. The profile covers 20,000 to 25,000 distinct CDR3 sequences, with 5.3% appearing a single time and roughly 10% taken by the ten largest. V gene TRBV9 combines with J gene TRBJ2-7; D is unclear. The sample taken for sequencing was whole blood. This TCR was recovered from an adult who was a healthcare worker with PCR-confirmed SARS-CoV-2 infection or an uninfected control (not recorded which). CDR3 nucleotides: TGTGCCAGCAGCGTAGAACCTGCCAGCTCCTACGAGCAGTACTTC. This encodes CASSVEPASSYEQYF.